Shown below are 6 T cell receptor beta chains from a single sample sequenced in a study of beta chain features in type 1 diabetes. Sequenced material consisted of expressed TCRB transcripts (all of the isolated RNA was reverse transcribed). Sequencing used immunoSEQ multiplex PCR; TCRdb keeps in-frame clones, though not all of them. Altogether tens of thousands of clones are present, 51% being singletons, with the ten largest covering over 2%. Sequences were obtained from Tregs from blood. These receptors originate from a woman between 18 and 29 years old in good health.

The CDR3 DNA sequence: TGTGCCAGCAGTTTGTTCGGACAGGAGAACTCCTACGAGCAGTACTTC. As protein: CASSLFGQENSYEQYF. This sequence joins TRBV28 and TRBJ2-7; 7 bases are shared with TRBD1. The CDR3 consists of 16 residues. With 3 bases clipped from V and 0 bases from J, the junction kept 8 bases outside the gene matches. Germline V gene data show CDR1 as MDHEN and CDR2 as SYDVKM.

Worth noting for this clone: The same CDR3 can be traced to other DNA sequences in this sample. In DNA form, the CDR3 reads TGCGCCAGCAGCTCCGACATCGGCCGTGAAGCTTTCTTT. Its translation: CASSSDIGREAFF. The chain recombines TRBV5-1 with TRBJ1-1, with no clear D. The V end was cut by 3 bases, the J end by 7 bases, with 13 bases between. This CDR3 spans 13 amino acids. The V gene's germline CDR1 is SGHRS and CDR2 YFSETQ. Filled out from reference TRBV5-1 and TRBJ1-1, the complete variable domain reads KAGVTQTPRYLIKTRGQQVTLSCSPISGHRSVSWYQQTPGQGLQFLFEYFSETQRNKGNFPGRFSGRQFSNSRSEMNVSTLELGDSALYLCASSSDIGREAFFGQGTRLTVV.

The CDR3 DNA sequence: TGCAGCGTTGAACACAGGGAATCCTACAATGAGCAGTTCTTC. It yields the protein CSVEHRESYNEQFF. The chain employs TRBV29-1 and TRBJ2-1, with a tentative D call TRBD1 (6 bases). V was trimmed by 2 bases and J by 1 base, leaving 9 bases between them. The CDR3 runs 14 residues. The germline CDR1 and CDR2 sequences are SQVTM and ANQGSEA.

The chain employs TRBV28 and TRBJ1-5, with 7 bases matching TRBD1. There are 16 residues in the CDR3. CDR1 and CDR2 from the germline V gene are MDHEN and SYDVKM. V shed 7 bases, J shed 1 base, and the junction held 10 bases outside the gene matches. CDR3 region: CASTHRGSRSNQPQHF. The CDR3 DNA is TGTGCCAGCACCCACAGGGGTAGTCGAAGCAATCAGCCCCAGCATTTT.

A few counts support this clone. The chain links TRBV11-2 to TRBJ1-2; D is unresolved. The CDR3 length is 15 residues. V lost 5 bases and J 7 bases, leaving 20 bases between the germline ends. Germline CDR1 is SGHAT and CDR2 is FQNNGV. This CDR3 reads CASSPPTDLFVGYTF. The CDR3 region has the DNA TGTGCCAGCAGCCCCCCGACTGACCTATTCGTTGGCTACACCTTC.

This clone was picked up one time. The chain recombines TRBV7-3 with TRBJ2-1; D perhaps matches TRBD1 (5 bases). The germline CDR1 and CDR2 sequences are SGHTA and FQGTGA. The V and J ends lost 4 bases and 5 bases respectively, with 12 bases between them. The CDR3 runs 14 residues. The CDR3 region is CASSWGGLNNEQFF. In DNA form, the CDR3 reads TGTGCCAGCAGCTGGGGCGGCCTCAACAATGAGCAGTTCTTC.